This is a list of T cell receptor beta chains from one sample in a study of lung T cells in sarcoidosis with Löfgren's syndrome. MiXCR, applied by TCRdb to the reads, yields one record per CDR3 protein. The profile covers about 9,400 distinct CDR3 sequences, with 20% appearing a single time and 6% to 9% taken by the ten largest. The sequencing input was CD4+ T cells from bronchoalveolar lavage. The receptors shown here come from a human donor with sarcoidosis (Löfgren's syndrome or another form), or a control subject (not recorded which). Each CDR3 is given with its conserved first and last residue. The order of the fields is D gene, clone size, J gene, V gene, CDR3 protein, CDR3 DNA. D genes are given only for firm matches. Where a row states a size, it is once, few, many or the class of an expanded clone; other rows omit it.

D: TRBD2; size: -; J: TRBJ2-1; V: TRBV5-1; CDR3: CASSIGTSGRAFSKQFF; DNA: TGCGCCAGCAGCATCGGGACTAGCGGGAGGGCCTTTAGTAAGCAGTTCTTC
D: TRBD1; size: many; J: TRBJ1-4; V: TRBV18; CDR3: CASSRDRGEKLFF; DNA: TGTGCCAGCTCACGGGACAGGGGTGAAAAACTGTTTTTT
D: -; size: many; J: TRBJ2-3; V: TRBV6-1; CDR3: CASSEARGRDTQYF; DNA: TGTGCCAGCAGTGAGGCCAGGGGAAGGGATACGCAGTATTTT
D: TRBD2; size: many; J: TRBJ2-6; V: TRBV9; CDR3: CASSVGLSGDPSGANVLTF; DNA: TGTGCCAGCAGCGTAGGACTTAGCGGGGACCCCTCTGGGGCCAACGTCCTGACTTTC
D: -; size: many; J: TRBJ1-2; V: TRBV7-9; CDR3: CASSTLDRPHYGYTF; DNA: TGTGCCAGCAGCACCCTAGACAGGCCCCACTATGGCTACACCTTC
D: -; size: many; J: TRBJ2-1; V: TRBV14; CDR3: CASSQSAGKQFF; DNA: TGTGCCAGCAGCCAATCAGCGGGCAAGCAGTTCTTC
D: TRBD2; size: many; J: TRBJ2-3; V: TRBV7-8; CDR3: CASSRRRGGSTSTDTQYF; DNA: TGTGCCAGCAGCCGACGTCGGGGCGGGAGCACTAGCACAGATACGCAGTATTTT
D: -; size: medium-sized; J: TRBJ2-1; V: TRBV7-6; CDR3: CASTFRVAGNEQFF; DNA: TGTGCCAGCACCTTCAGGGTGGCGGGCAATGAGCAGTTCTTC
D: -; size: many; J: TRBJ2-3; V: TRBV24-1; CDR3: CATSDPPAGPDTQYF; DNA: TGTGCCACCAGTGATCCCCCGGCGGGGCCAGATACGCAGTATTTT
D: TRBD2; size: -; J: TRBJ2-5; V: TRBV20-1; CDR3: CSASPAGKETQYF; DNA: TGCAGTGCTAGCCCAGCGGGGAAAGAGACCCAGTACTTC
D: TRBD1; size: many; J: TRBJ1-2; V: TRBV6-6; CDR3: CASSYRDSYGYTF; DNA: TGTGCCAGCAGTTACCGGGACAGCTATGGCTACACCTTC
D: -; size: medium-sized; J: TRBJ1-5; V: TRBV20-1; CDR3: CSVGGKDNQPQHF; DNA: TGCAGTGTGGGGGGGAAGGACAATCAGCCCCAGCATTTT
D: -; size: medium-sized; J: TRBJ1-6; V: TRBV28; CDR3: CATWAAGLGNSPLHF; DNA: TGTGCCACTTGGGCGGCGGGACTCGGGAATTCACCCCTCCACTTT
D: -; size: -; J: TRBJ2-1; V: TRBV6-1; CDR3: CASRVRPSSYNEQFF; DNA: TGTGCTAGCAGAGTCCGGCCCAGCTCCTACAATGAGCAGTTCTTC
D: TRBD1; size: many; J: TRBJ1-2; V: TRBV29-1; CDR3: CSATPGGAGYTF; DNA: TGCAGCGCCACCCCAGGGGGCGCTGGCTACACCTTC
D: TRBD2; size: many; J: TRBJ2-5; V: TRBV7-8; CDR3: CASSLDSAGAGLETQYF; DNA: TGTGCCAGCAGCTTAGATTCCGCGGGAGCGGGATTGGAGACCCAGTACTTC
D: TRBD1; size: medium-sized; J: TRBJ2-5; V: TRBV7-2; CDR3: CASSSGTGGWETQYF; DNA: TGTGCCAGCAGCTCCGGGACAGGGGGCTGGGAGACCCAGTACTTC
D: -; size: medium-sized; J: TRBJ1-5; V: TRBV27; CDR3: CASSSISNQPQHF; DNA: TGTGCCAGCAGTTCGATTAGCAATCAGCCCCAGCATTTT
D: TRBD1; size: many; J: TRBJ2-5; V: TRBV6-2/TRBV6-3; CDR3: CASRGTAQETQYF; DNA: TGTGCCAGCAGAGGGACAGCCCAAGAGACCCAGTACTTC
D: -; size: many; J: TRBJ2-1; V: TRBV2; CDR3: CASSALSSVNEQFF; DNA: TGTGCCAGCAGCGCTTTATCGTCCGTTAATGAGCAGTTCTTC
D: -; size: many; J: TRBJ1-2; V: TRBV5-1; CDR3: CASSPGSGRGYTF; DNA: TGCGCCAGCAGCCCCGGGTCCGGGCGTGGCTACACCTTC